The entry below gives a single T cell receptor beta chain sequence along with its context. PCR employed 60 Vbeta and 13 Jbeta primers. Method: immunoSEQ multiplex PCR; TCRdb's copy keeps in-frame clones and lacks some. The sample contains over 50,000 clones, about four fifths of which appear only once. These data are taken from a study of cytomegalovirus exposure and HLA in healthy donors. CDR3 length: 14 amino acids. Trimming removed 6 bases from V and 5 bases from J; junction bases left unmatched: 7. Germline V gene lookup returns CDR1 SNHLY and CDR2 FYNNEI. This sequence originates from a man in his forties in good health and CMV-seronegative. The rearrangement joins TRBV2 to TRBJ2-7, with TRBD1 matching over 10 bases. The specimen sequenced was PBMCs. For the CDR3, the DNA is TGTGCCAGCAGCCGGGACAGGGGATTCAACGAGCAGTACTTC. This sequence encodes CASSRDRGFNEQYF.